These 5 T cell receptor beta chains originate from one sample sequenced in a study of CD8 T cells in ankylosing spondylitis. Study results and caveats: A motif in TCR beta, a set of several highly homologous variants, appeared characteristic of ankylosing spondylitis blood.

TCRdb itself ran the 5' RACE reads through MiXCR, one entry per CDR3 protein. The table records 450,000 to 550,000 distinct CDR3 sequences, approximately 5.3% of them present only once. No antigens are known for them. The source material was blood, either unsorted or a sorted T cell fraction (not recorded which). The source is a male donor with ankylosing spondylitis.

This clonotype has a count of ten or more. One end of the junction varies from germline; a read error may be responsible. The chain combines TRBV7-2 with TRBJ2-7; 7 bases agree with TRBD1. CDR3 size: 14 residues. CDR1 is SGHTA, CDR2 FQGNSA, per germline. The CDR3 here is CASSLDRASYEQYF. The CDR3 nucleotides are TGTGCCAGCAGTTTAGACAGGGCTTCCTACGAGCAGTACTTC.

As for this clonotype: A much larger clone is a single base away; this may be a read error. The V gene is TRBV10-3, the J gene TRBJ2-7; D uncertain. The CDR3 spans 14 residues. CDR1 and CDR2 (germline): ENHRY, SYGVKD. Here the CDR3 reads CAISPQRAPYEKYF. CDR3 coding DNA: TGTGCCATCAGTCCGCAAAGGGCCCCCTACGAGAAGTACTTC.

This clonotype was detected ten times or more. The chain joins TRBV4-1 to TRBJ1-1, with a weak D call TRBD1 (5 bases). Looked up from germline, CDR1 is MGHRA and CDR2 is YSYEKL. The CDR3 totals 18 residues. V shed 0 bases and J shed 1 base, with 18 bases lying between them. CDR3 loop: CASSQDGAADESNTEAFF. The CDR3 DNA reads as TGCGCCAGCAGCCAAGATGGGGCGGCCGACGAATCGAACACTGAAGCTTTCTTT.

This clonotype was observed a few times. The rearrangement joins TRBV6-4 to TRBJ2-1; maybe TRBD1 (6 bases). Germline V CDR1 and CDR2: MRHNA, SNTAGT. Trimming pared 0 bases from V and 7 bases from J, leaving 13 bases between. CDR3 size: 15 residues. The CDR3 protein is CASSDSTGSGNEQFF. CDR3 sequence (DNA): TGTGCCAGCAGTGACTCGACAGGTTCCGGGAATGAGCAGTTCTTC.

The chain links TRBV2 to TRBJ1-2; tentative D call: TRBD1 (5 bases). Trimming shortened V by 4 bases and J by 7 bases, and 22 bases separated the two germline ends. Germline CDR1 and CDR2: SNHLY and FYNNEI. The CDR3 is made up of 16 amino acids. The CDR3 reads CASSVYPNRFQGGYTF. CDR3 coding DNA: TGTGCCAGCAGTGTATACCCGAACAGGTTCCAGGGTGGCTACACCTTC.